This TCR beta chain is from a study of TIL therapy for anti-PD-1-resistant metastatic lung cancer. The CDR3 is 15 amino acids. Per the germline V gene, CDR1 is MNHEY and CDR2 is SVGEGT. J gave up 7 bases and V 2 bases, and 11 bases lay outside the gene matches. Time point here: pre-treatment sample, taken before nivolumab and TIL therapy. Tumor tissue came from excised metastases, mostly pleural nodules or supraclavicular lymph nodes. This clone came up a few times. This was the immunoSEQ v3 assay. Profiled with immunoSEQ multiplex PCR; TCRdb holds only in-frame clones, not every one. The table records approximately 87,000 clones, around three fifths of them present only once.

Here the sequenced sample was tumor tissue, taken at baseline. The chain carries TRBV6-2 or TRBV6-3 and TRBJ2-7, with 7 bases lining up with TRBD2. The TCR comes from a person aged 25-85 years with non-small cell lung cancer. CDR3 sequence (DNA): TGTGCCAGCAGTTACCGGGCCGGGGGGACGGGTGAGCAGTACTTC. Amino acid sequence: CASSYRAGGTGEQYF.